This T cell receptor beta chain was obtained from a study of blood T cell repertoires in COVID-19. This CDR3 contains 14 residues. V shed 3 bases, J shed 10 bases, and the junction held 9 bases outside the gene matches. In germline, CDR1 is LNHNV, CDR2 YYDKDF (reference sequence). Sequencing used immunoSEQ multiplex PCR; TCRdb keeps in-frame clones, though not all of them. The table records hundreds of thousands of clones, around 84% of them present only once. Sequences were obtained from PBMCs or T cells enriched from blood (not recorded which). The clonotype originates from a woman aged 45 to 65 who had recovered from COVID-19. J is TRBJ1-2 and V is TRBV15, with 9 bases that match TRBD1. The DNA of the CDR3 is TGTGCCACCAGCAGGGCTGGGGGGACAGGGCACTACACCTTC. Protein: CATSRAGGTGHYTF.